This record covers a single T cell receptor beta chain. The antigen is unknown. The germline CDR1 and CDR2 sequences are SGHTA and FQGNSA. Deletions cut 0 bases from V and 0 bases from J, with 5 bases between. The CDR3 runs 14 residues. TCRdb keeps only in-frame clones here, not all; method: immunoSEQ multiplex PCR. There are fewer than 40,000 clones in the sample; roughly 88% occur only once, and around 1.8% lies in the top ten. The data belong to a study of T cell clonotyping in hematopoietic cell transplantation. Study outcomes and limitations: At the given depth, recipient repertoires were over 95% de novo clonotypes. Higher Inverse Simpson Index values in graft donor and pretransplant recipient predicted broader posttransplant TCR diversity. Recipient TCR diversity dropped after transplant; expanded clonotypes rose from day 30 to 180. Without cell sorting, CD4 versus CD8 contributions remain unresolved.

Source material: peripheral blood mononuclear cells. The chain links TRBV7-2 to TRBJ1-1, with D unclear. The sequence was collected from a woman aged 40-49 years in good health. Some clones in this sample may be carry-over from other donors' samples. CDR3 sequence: CASSLAGMNTEAFF. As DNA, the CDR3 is TGTGCCAGCAGCTTAGCGGGAATGAACACTGAAGCTTTCTTT.